These 17 T cell receptor beta chains came from one sample sequenced in a study of cytomegalovirus exposure and HLA in healthy donors. The PCR employed 60 Vbeta primers together with 13 Jbeta primers. The table came from immunoSEQ multiplex PCR; TCRdb's copy has only in-frame clones and leaves some out. Reported are some 60,000 clones; the ten largest clones contain 5.3%. Input material: PBMCs. These receptors all come from a young man in good health and CMV-seropositive.

V usage is TRBV9 and J usage is TRBJ2-1; 9 bases align to TRBD2. Trimming took 2 bases from V and 7 from J; bases not matched to a gene: 4. Germline-derived CDR1 and CDR2 are SGDLS and YYNGEE. The CDR3 consists of 14 residues. CDR3 region: CASSVGTSFNEQFF. Written as DNA, the CDR3 is TGTGCCAGCAGCGTCGGGACTAGCTTTAATGAGCAGTTCTTC.

This clone ranks as medium-sized (0.01 to 0.1%) in terms of frequency. The chain couples TRBV2 to TRBJ2-1, with 10 nucleotides matching TRBD2. This CDR3 is 14 amino acids long. The germline gives CDR1 SNHLY, CDR2 FYNNEI. The V and J ends lost 8 bases and 7 bases, in that order; junction bases with no gene match: 8. CDR3 amino acids: CASLKREGPNEQFF. The CDR3 DNA is TGTGCCAGCTTAAAGCGGGAGGGCCCAAATGAGCAGTTCTTC.

The CDR3 bases are TGTGCCAGCAGGCTGGGGCCTTCTGGGGCCAACGTCCTGACTTTC. It is translated as CASRLGPSGANVLTF. V and J are TRBV27 and TRBJ2-6; a weak D match, TRBD1 (5 bases). The CDR3 has 15 amino acids. Germline V CDR1 and CDR2: MNHEY, SMNVEV (reference sequence). V was shortened by 6 bases and J by 1 base, with 10 bases between the two germline ends.

V usage is TRBV7-3 and J usage is TRBJ2-2; 7 bases match TRBD2. Germline lookup yields CDR1 SGHTA and CDR2 FQGTGA. V lost 2 bases and J lost 0; bases outside the gene matches: 18. There are 21 residues in the CDR3. The DNA for the CDR3 is TGTGCCAGCAGCTTACGCGTACCCCTACCGCGGGAGTGGGCGAACACCGGGGAGCTGTTTTTT. This gives the protein CASSLRVPLPREWANTGELFF.

The gene calls are TRBV15 and TRBJ2-1, with 7 nucleotides matching TRBD1. Germline V gene data show CDR1 as LNHNV and CDR2 as YYDKDF (reference sequence). The junction had 4 bases not matched to a gene; V was cut back by 5 bases and J by 3 bases. The CDR3 is 14 amino acids. The chain's CDR3 is CATSPRDSYNEQFF. The CDR3, as DNA: TGTGCCACCAGCCCACGGGACAGCTACAATGAGCAGTTCTTC. Filled out from reference TRBV15 and TRBJ2-1, the complete variable domain reads DAMVIQNPRYQVTQFGKPVTLSCSQTLNHNVMYWYQQKSSQAPKLLFHYYDKDFNNEADTPDNFQSRRPNTSFCFLDIRSPGLGDTAMYLCATSPRDSYNEQFFGPGTRLTVL.

The chain couples TRBV5-5 to TRBJ1-2, with D possibly being TRBD1 (5 bases). This CDR3 contains 13 residues. Per the germline V gene, CDR1 is SGHKS and CDR2 is YYEKEE (reference sequence). V was clipped by 5 bases and J by 3 bases, with 11 bases between them. The DNA of the CDR3 is TGTGCCAGCAGACCGACAGTTGACTATGGCTACACCTTC. It encodes CASRPTVDYGYTF.

The chain carries TRBV4-1 and TRBJ2-7, with D possibly matching TRBD2 (7 bases). CDR1 MGHRA and CDR2 YSYEKL come from the germline V gene. The CDR3 totals 17 residues. Between the trimmed V and J ends, which lost 4 bases and 2 bases, there was a span of 21 bases. DNA of the CDR3: TGCGCCAGCAGCCGGGGGGGGCAGGCCCAATTAACCTACGAGCAGTACTTC. Its protein is CASSRGGQAQLTYEQYF.

As concerns this clone: The junction departs from germline at one end; a sequencing error may be responsible. The sample carries other DNA sequences with the same CDR3. The chain recombines TRBV7-2 with TRBJ2-3; the D is unclear. The CDR3 spans 13 residues. Germline assignment: CDR1 SGHTA and CDR2 FQGNSA. The CDR3 DNA reads as TGTGCCAGCAAAACTGTGGGCACAGATACGCAGTACTTT. The encoded protein is CASKTVGTDTQYF.

The V call is TRBV2, the J call TRBJ2-3, with 9 nucleotides matching TRBD2. CDR3 length: 13 residues. The V and J ends lost 8 bases and 3 bases, in that order; junction bases with no gene match: 3. Germline V CDR1 and CDR2: SNHLY, FYNNEI. This CDR3 reads CASVAGGTDTQYF. The CDR3 region has the DNA TGTGCCAGCGTGGCGGGAGGGACAGATACGCAGTATTTT.

V and J are TRBV9 and TRBJ1-3; the D gene is possibly TRBD1 (5 bases). Germline V gene sequence: CDR1 SGDLS, CDR2 YYNGEE. V lost 4 bases and J lost 1, with 9 bases in between. The length of the CDR3 is 14 residues. The CDR3 DNA follows: TGTGCCAGCAGCCTCACAGGTTCTGGAAACACCATATATTTT. The encoded protein is CASSLTGSGNTIYF.

To note about this clone: One end of the junction varies from germline; a read error may be responsible. The chain has TRBV7-9 and TRBJ2-1; perhaps TRBD2 as D (5 bases). This CDR3 has 13 residues. From germline, CDR1 is SEHNR and CDR2 FQNEAQ (reference sequence). The CDR3 sequence: CAIREQPYSEQFF. CDR3 nucleotides: TGTGCCATCCGGGAACAGCCGTACAGTGAGCAGTTCTTC.

The chain employs TRBV30 and TRBJ1-1; D possibly corresponds to TRBD1 (6 bases). Trimming removed 4 bases from V and 0 bases from J, with 9 bases in between. Germline CDR1 GTSNPN, CDR2 SVGIG (reference sequence). The CDR3 length is 13 residues. The CDR3: CAWTGAVNTEAFF. CDR3 in DNA: TGTGCCTGGACAGGGGCGGTGAACACTGAAGCTTTCTTT.

The chain uses TRBV9 and TRBJ2-1; TRBD2 aligns across 8 bases. Germline values: CDR1 SGDLS, CDR2 YYNGEE. The CDR3 totals 13 residues. V trimming: 3 bases; J trimming: 7 bases; junction bases outside the gene matches: 3. CDR3 loop: CASSGGLGNEQFF. For the CDR3, the DNA is TGTGCCAGCAGCGGGGGACTAGGAAATGAGCAGTTCTTC.

The chain couples TRBV11-2 to TRBJ2-7; 7 nucleotides agree with TRBD1. The V and J ends lost 3 bases and 4 bases, in that order; junction bases with no gene match: 9. This CDR3 has 15 residues. Per germline, CDR1 SGHAT and CDR2 FQNNGV. The CDR3 region is CASSFHSGGAYEQYF. For the CDR3, the DNA is TGTGCCAGCAGCTTTCATTCAGGGGGAGCTTACGAGCAGTACTTC.

V and J are TRBV7-6 and TRBJ1-4; possible D gene TRBD1, 6 bases. V lost 7 bases to trimming and J lost 1 base, with 13 bases between them. The CDR3 sequence is 15 residues long. Germline CDR1 SGHVS, CDR2 FNYEAQ. The CDR3 loop reads CASTKGGGTNEKLFF. CDR3 nucleotides: TGTGCCAGCACCAAAGGGGGGGGAACTAATGAAAAACTGTTTTTT.

The rearrangement links TRBV19 to TRBJ2-5, with 8 bases fitting TRBD1. The CDR3 covers 16 residues. The germline V gene encodes CDR1 LNHDA and CDR2 SQIVND (reference sequence). J gave up 5 bases and V 4 bases, and 12 bases lay outside the gene matches. The CDR3 protein is CASSTLQTGVRETQYF. Here the CDR3 DNA reads TGTGCCAGTAGTACCCTTCAGACAGGGGTGAGGGAGACCCAGTACTTC. The whole variable domain, remainder taken from reference TRBV19 and TRBJ2-5, is DGGITQSPKYLFRKEGQNVTLSCEQNLNHDAMYWYRQDPGQGLRLIYYSQIVNDFQKGDIAEGYSVSREKKESFPLTVTSAQKNPTAFYLCASSTLQTGVRETQYFGPGTRLLVL.

The rearrangement joins TRBV7-9 to TRBJ1-2; 9 bases agree with TRBD1. The CDR3 is made up of 16 amino acids. The germline gives CDR1 SEHNR, CDR2 FQNEAQ (reference sequence). V lost 5 bases, J lost 8 bases, and 15 bases stayed unmatched. The CDR3 loop is CASSPWTGVDMGGYTF. CDR3 in DNA: TGTGCCAGCAGCCCATGGACAGGGGTTGACATGGGAGGCTACACCTTC.